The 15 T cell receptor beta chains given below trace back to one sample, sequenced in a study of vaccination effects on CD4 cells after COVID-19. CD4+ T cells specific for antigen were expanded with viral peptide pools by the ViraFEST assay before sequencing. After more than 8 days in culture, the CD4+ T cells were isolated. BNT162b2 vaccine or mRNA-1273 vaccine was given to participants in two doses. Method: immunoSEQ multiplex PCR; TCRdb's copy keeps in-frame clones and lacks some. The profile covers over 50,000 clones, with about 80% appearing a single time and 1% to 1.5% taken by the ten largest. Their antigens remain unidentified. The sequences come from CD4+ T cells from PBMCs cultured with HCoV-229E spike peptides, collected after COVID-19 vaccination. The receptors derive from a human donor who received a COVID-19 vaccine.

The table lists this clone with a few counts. The DNA of the CDR3 is TGCAGCGTTGGACATAGCAATCAGCCCCAGCATTTT. It specifies CSVGHSNQPQHF. The rearrangement uses TRBV29-1 and TRBJ1-5; D is unresolved. The length of the CDR3 is 12 residues. V shed 4 bases and J shed 0 bases, with 4 bases lying between them. Germline-derived CDR1 and CDR2 are SQVTM and ANQGSEA.

CDR3 sequence reads: CALGPGGSNQPQHF. The CDR3 nucleotides read TGTGCCCTAGGGCCGGGGGGTTCAAATCAGCCCCAGCATTTT. The chain uses TRBV19 and TRBJ1-5, with D possibly being TRBD1 (5 bases). This CDR3 comprises 14 residues. Trimming removed 11 bases at V and 4 bases at J, with 18 bases between. The V gene's germline CDR1 is LNHDA and CDR2 SQIVND (reference sequence).

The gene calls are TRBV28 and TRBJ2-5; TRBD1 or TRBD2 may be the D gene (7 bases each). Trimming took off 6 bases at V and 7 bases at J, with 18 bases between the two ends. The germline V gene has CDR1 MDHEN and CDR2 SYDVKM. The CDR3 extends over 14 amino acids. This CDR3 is CASSPGGEMGTQYF. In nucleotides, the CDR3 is TGTGCCAGCAGCCCAGGGGGGGAAATGGGGACCCAGTACTTC.

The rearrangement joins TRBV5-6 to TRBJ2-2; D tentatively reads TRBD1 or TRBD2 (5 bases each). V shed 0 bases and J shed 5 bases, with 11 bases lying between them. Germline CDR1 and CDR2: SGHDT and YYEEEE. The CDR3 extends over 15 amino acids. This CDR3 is CASSLGWGITGELFF. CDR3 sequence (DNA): TGTGCCAGCAGCTTGGGGTGGGGGATTACCGGGGAGCTGTTTTTT.

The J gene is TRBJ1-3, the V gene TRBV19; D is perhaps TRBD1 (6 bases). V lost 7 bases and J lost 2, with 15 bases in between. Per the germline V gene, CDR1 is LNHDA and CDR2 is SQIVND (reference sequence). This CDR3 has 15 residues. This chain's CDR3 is CASTLTWGPGNTIYF. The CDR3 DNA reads TGTGCCAGTACCCTCACGTGGGGGCCTGGAAACACCATATATTTT.

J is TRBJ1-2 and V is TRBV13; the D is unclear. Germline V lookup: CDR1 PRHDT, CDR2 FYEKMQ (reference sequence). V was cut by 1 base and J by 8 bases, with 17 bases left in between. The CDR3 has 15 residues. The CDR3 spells CASSLVVRLKAGYTF. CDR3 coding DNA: TGTGCCAGCAGCTTAGTCGTCAGACTTAAAGCGGGCTACACCTTC.

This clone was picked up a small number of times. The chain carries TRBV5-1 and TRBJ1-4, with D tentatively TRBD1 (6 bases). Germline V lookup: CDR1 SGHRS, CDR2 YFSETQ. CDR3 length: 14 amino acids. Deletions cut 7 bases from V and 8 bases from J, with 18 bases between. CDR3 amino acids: CASRTGTGGEKLFF. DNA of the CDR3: TGCGCCAGCCGAACCGGGACGGGGGGCGAAAAACTGTTTTTT.

The CDR3 region has the DNA TGTGCCAGCAGCCTAATGACAGGGGGCGCAAATGAAAAACTGTTTTTT. Its translation: CASSLMTGGANEKLFF. V gene TRBV7-2 combines with J gene TRBJ1-4, with 10 bases fitting TRBD1. With 5 bases clipped from V and 5 bases from J, the junction kept 8 bases outside the gene matches. CDR1 is SGHTA and CDR2 is FQGNSA in the germline V gene. The CDR3 totals 16 residues.

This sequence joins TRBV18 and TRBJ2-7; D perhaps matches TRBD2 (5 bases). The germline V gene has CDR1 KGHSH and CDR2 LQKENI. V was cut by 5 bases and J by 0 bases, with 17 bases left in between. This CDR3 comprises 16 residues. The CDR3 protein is CASSSYGDSSSYEQYV. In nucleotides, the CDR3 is TGTGCCAGCTCAAGTTACGGGGATTCCAGCTCCTACGAGCAGTACGTC.

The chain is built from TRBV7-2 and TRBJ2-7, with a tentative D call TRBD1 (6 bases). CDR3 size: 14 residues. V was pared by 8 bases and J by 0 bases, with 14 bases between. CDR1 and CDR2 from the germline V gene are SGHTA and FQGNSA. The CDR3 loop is CASGNRDTSYEQYV. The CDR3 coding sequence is TGTGCCAGCGGAAACCGGGACACCTCCTACGAGCAGTACGTC.

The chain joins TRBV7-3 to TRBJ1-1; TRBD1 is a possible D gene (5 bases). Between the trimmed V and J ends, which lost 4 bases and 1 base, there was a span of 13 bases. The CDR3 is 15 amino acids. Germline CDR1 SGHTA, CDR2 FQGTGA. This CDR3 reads CASSSSGAGNTEAFF. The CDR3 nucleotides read TGTGCCAGCAGCTCGAGCGGGGCGGGGAACACTGAAGCTTTCTTT.

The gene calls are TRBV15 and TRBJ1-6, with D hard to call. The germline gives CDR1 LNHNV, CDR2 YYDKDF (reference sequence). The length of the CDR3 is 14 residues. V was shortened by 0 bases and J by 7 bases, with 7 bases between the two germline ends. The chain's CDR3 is CATSRDSQNSPLHF. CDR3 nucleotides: TGTGCCACCAGCAGAGATTCCCAGAATTCACCCCTCCACTTT.

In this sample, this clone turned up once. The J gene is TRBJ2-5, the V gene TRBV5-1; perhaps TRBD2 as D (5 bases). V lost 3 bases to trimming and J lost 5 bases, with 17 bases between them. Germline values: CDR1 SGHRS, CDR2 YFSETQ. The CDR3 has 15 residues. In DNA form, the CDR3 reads TGCGCCAGCAGCTCCCAATTGACAAGAGGGGAGACCCAGTACTTC. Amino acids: CASSSQLTRGETQYF.

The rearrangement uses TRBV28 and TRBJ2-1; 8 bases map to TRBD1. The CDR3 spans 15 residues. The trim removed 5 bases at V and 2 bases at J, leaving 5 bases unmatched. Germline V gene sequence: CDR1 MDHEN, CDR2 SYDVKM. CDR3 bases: TGTGCCAGCAGTCCAGACAGGGGACCCTACAATGAGCAGTTCTTC. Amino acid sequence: CASSPDRGPYNEQFF. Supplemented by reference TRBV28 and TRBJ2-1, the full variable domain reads DVKVTQSSRYLVKRTGEKVFLECVQDMDHENMFWYRQDPGLGLRLIYFSYDVKMKEKGDIPEGYSVSREKKERFSLILESASTNQTSMYLCASSPDRGPYNEQFFGPGTRLTVL.

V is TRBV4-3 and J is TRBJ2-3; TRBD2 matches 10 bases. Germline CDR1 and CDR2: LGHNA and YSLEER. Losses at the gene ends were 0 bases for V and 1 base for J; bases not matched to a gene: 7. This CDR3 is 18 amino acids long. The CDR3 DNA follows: TGCGCCAGCAGCCAAGAACGAGCGGGGGGGCTCGGCACAGATACGCAGTATTTT. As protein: CASSQERAGGLGTDTQYF.